The rows below give T cell receptor beta chains drawn from one sample of a study of brain T cells in children with intractable seizures. The method was immunoSEQ multiplex PCR; TCRdb's version includes in-frame clones alone and lacks a portion of them. Of 70,000 to 90,000 clones listed, 93% are singletons. This sample comprised peripheral blood, obtained at surgery. The source is a boy younger than two with tuberous sclerosis and intractable seizures. Both conserved end residues are part of each CDR3. A D gene is named only where the DNA matches it firmly. Clone size is not always given. Where it is, it says once, few, many or a class for expanded clones.

clone_size j_call cdr3_length d_call v_call cdr3_nt cdr3_aa
NA TRBJ2-3 12 NA TRBV6-1 TGTGCCAGCAGTGAGAGTCTGGATACGCAGTATTTT CASSESLDTQYF
NA TRBJ1-4 15 TRBD1 TRBV5-1 TGCGCCAGCAGCTTGGGACAGGGGGCGGCTGAAAAACTGTTTTTT CASSLGQGAAEKLFF
NA TRBJ2-7 14 NA TRBV7-8 TGTGCCAGCAGCTTAGCCGGGACCACCTACGAGCAGTACTTC CASSLAGTTYEQYF
NA TRBJ1-1 13 NA TRBV18 TGTGCCAGCTCACCACCGGGGGGTGATGAAGCTTTCTTT CASSPPGGDEAFF
NA TRBJ2-1 14 NA TRBV6-5 TGTGCCACCCAAGGCACTACGCACCCTCAGGAGCAGTTCTTC CATQGTTHPQEQFF
NA TRBJ1-4 14 TRBD1 TRBV19 TGTGCCAGTAGTGCACAGGGGTGGGATGAAAAACTGTTTTTT CASSAQGWDEKLFF
NA TRBJ1-6 14 NA TRBV3-1/TRBV3-2 TGTGCCAGCAGCCAAGTGGCAGGGCATTCACCCCTCCACTTT CASSQVAGHSPLHF
NA TRBJ2-3 16 TRBD2 TRBV7-2 TGTGCCAGCAGCTTAGTGGGCGGGGGGAACACAGATACGCAGTATTTT CASSLVGGGNTDTQYF
NA TRBJ2-3 18 NA TRBV21-1 TGTGCCAGCAGCATTAATCTACACAGGGTAGGTCACACAGATACGCAGTATTTT CASSINLHRVGHTDTQYF
NA TRBJ1-1 13 NA TRBV19 TGTGCCAGTAGTGTTGACTGGAACACTGAAGCTTTCTTT CASSVDWNTEAFF
NA TRBJ1-6 14 NA TRBV9 TGTGCCAGCAGCGTAGAGTCCGGGCCTTCACCCCTCCACTTT CASSVESGPSPLHF
NA TRBJ2-5 15 NA TRBV5-4 TGTGCCAGCAGCCGTACCAGCGGAGTCCAAGAGACCCAGTACTTC CASSRTSGVQETQYF
once TRBJ1-4 14 NA TRBV5-1 TGCGCCAGCAGCTTGGATACGGGGTATGAAAAACTGTTTTTT CASSLDTGYEKLFF
NA TRBJ2-5 15 NA TRBV7-3 TGTGCCAGCAGCTTAACGGGGGGCTGGCAAGAGACCCAGTACTTC CASSLTGGWQETQYF
NA TRBJ2-2 13 TRBD2 TRBV5-4 TGTGCCAGCAGCTGGGACTATACCGGGGAGCTGTTTTTT CASSWDYTGELFF
NA TRBJ1-2 10 NA TRBV6-5 TGTGCCAGCGGAGAGGGTGGCTACACCTTC CASGEGGYTF
NA TRBJ2-3 16 NA TRBV9 TGTGCCAGCAGCCGACGACTAGAGGGGGACACAGATACGCAGTATTTT CASSRRLEGDTDTQYF
NA TRBJ1-2 14 NA TRBV9 TGTGCCAACGTAGCGAGGGCAGAACTCTATGGCTACACCTTC CANVARAELYGYTF
NA TRBJ2-2 14 NA TRBV27 TGTGCCAGCAGGCCGGGAGCCTACACCGGGGAGCTGTTTTTT CASRPGAYTGELFF
NA TRBJ1-1 14 TRBD1 TRBV29-1 TGCAGCGTCTCCAAAACAGGGGCTGGCACTGAAGCTTTCTTT CSVSKTGAGTEAFF
NA TRBJ2-6 16 NA TRBV12-2 TGTGCAAGTCGCTTAGGGCACCCCTCTGGGGCCAACGTCCTGACTTTC CASRLGHPSGANVLTF
NA TRBJ2-3 14 NA TRBV9 TGTGCCAGCAGCGTCGGGGGGCCCGGAGATACGCAGTATTTT CASSVGGPGDTQYF
once TRBJ1-1 17 TRBD1 TRBV6-1 TGTGCCAGCAGTGAAGATACGCAGGGGGCAAAGAACACTGAAGCTTTCTTT CASSEDTQGAKNTEAFF
NA TRBJ1-2 15 TRBD1 TRBV11-2 TGTGCCAGCAGCGTTGGGACAGGGGCTGGCTATGGCTACACCTTC CASSVGTGAGYGYTF
NA TRBJ1-4 17 NA TRBV25-1 TGTGCCAGCAGTGAATTAGGGCGAGGATCAACTAATGAAAAACTGTTTTTT CASSELGRGSTNEKLFF
once TRBJ2-7 14 TRBD1 TRBV6-5 TGTGCCAGCAGTCCCCCCGACAGGGGCCACGAGCAGTACTTC CASSPPDRGHEQYF
once TRBJ1-3 16 NA TRBV19 TGTGCCAGTAGTGCCCAGACCGTGAGCTCTGGAAACACCATATATTTT CASSAQTVSSGNTIYF
few TRBJ1-2 14 TRBD1 TRBV14 TGTGCCAGCAGCCCCCGGGACAGCTACTATGGCTACACCTTC CASSPRDSYYGYTF